The entry below describes one TCR beta chain. This clonotype was picked up many times. Its antigen is still unknown. Base qualities are not at hand, and no much larger clone is one base apart. According to the study, the label for this sample's time point signals: sample taken at primary tumor resection. The donors were more than 65 patients from the lung TRACERx cohort who had early-stage, untreated non-small cell lung cancer. For TCR sequencing, whole RNA was extracted from tumor and nontumor lung tissue, or from cryopreserved PBMC samples, and no cell sorting was done. Only patients with enough RNA available from two or more tumor regions were chosen for TCR sequencing. The CDR3, from cysteine to phenylalanine, totals 16 residues. Only the CDR3 DNA is retained, 48 bases long and in frame from the first base. For CDR1 and CDR2, the germline V gene (reference sequence) lists MNHNY and SVGAGI. Trimming takes 3 bases from V and 4 bases from J, and the germline ends sit 13 bases apart.

Library preparation employed 5' RACE. Data came from a NextSeq 500. In the TCR library protocol, a unique molecular identifier was attached to each TCR cDNA molecule so that PCR and sequencing errors could be corrected. Concerning the study's data processing: TCR identification, UMI-based error correction and CDR3 extraction were all carried out with Decombinator tools. Expanded TCRs were defined as those above a frequency of 2 per 1,000, corresponding to the top 1% of the tumor frequency distribution. Renyi diversity was computed with the R vegan package after each repertoire had been subsampled 100 times to 5,000 TCRs. CDR3 similarity networks were constructed using string-kernel similarity of amino acid triplets, with links drawn between CDR3s whose pairwise similarity was above 0.82. Starting from the raw public reads, TCRdb applied fastp trimming at Q25, assembled clones with MiXCR and retained in-frame beta chains. CDR3 protein sequences are deduplicated, and each keeps its most common genes and DNA. TCRdb assigned the V and J calls; the authors' analysis was not used. The table for this sample lists more than 60,000 distinct CDR3 sequences; under 8.5% of them were counted only once. Clones ranked in the top ten supply 6.8% of the sample.

This sample stems from a study of spatial heterogeneity in lung cancer (dated by TCRdb to between 2018 and 2021). With respect to the entire study: Beta-chain transcripts were consistently detected in greater numbers than alpha-chain transcripts, which likely reflects a higher abundance of beta-chain transcripts. In the raw uncorrected reads, each unique combination of TCR and UMI appeared more than ten times on average. The study quantitatively compared TCR alpha and beta repertoires across multiple tumor regions, matched nontumor lung and blood in non-small cell lung cancer. TCR repertoire features were related to nonsynonymous mutation counts determined by whole-exome sequencing of tumor tissue. At surgery, 220 tumor regions, some 61 matched nontumor lung samples and 56 PBMC samples were TCR-sequenced for both alpha and beta chains.

Study-wide conclusions, independent of this receptor: Ubiquitous expanded tumor TCRs were found in blood more often at tumor resection than at routine follow-up. Additional single-cell paired TCR alpha and beta sequencing was considered necessary to confirm, at a functional level, the hypothesis that regional TCRs recognize regional mutations.

Sample: PBMCs, taken at surgery. This sequence originates from a male donor with early-stage non-small cell lung cancer. The chain is encoded by TRBV6-6 joined to TRBJ2-6; a weak D assignment points to TRBD2 (6 bases agree). The CDR3 loop reads CASSYRGGSGANVLTF. The DNA sequence is as follows: TGTGCCAGCAGTTATCGGGGAGGATCCGGGGCCAACGTCCTGACTTTC.